Listed below are T cell receptor beta chains from one sample, sequenced in a study of PD-L1 blockade in urothelial cancer. TCRdb's table, derived via immunoSEQ multiplex PCR, lists solely in-frame clones and lacks some. This sample has 55,000 to 70,000 clones, with about 86% found just once. Sequenced here: PBMCs, sampled around atezolizumab (anti-PD-L1) treatment. Source of these receptors: a man aged 50 to 60 with urothelial cancer. CDR3s include the opening cysteine and the closing phenylalanine or tryptophan. A D gene is named only where the DNA matches it firmly. A clone size is listed for some rows: how often the clone was seen (once, few, many), or a class if it is expanded.

D gene: NA; CDR3 length: 12; clone size: NA; V gene: TRBV9; J gene: TRBJ2-3; CDR3 protein: CASSAFTDTQYF; CDR3 DNA: TGTGCCAGCAGCGCCTTCACAGATACGCAGTATTTT
D gene: NA; CDR3 length: 14; clone size: NA; V gene: TRBV7-2; J gene: TRBJ1-2; CDR3 protein: CASTEDRANYGYTF; CDR3 DNA: TGTGCCAGCACCGAAGACAGAGCTAACTATGGCTACACCTTC
D gene: NA; CDR3 length: 13; clone size: NA; V gene: TRBV5-6; J gene: TRBJ2-3; CDR3 protein: CASSPTSADTQYF; CDR3 DNA: TGTGCCAGCAGCCCGACTAGTGCGGATACGCAGTATTTT
D gene: NA; CDR3 length: 14; clone size: NA; V gene: TRBV7-9; J gene: TRBJ1-3; CDR3 protein: CASSPGSSGNTIYF; CDR3 DNA: TGTGCCAGCAGCCCCGGGAGCTCTGGAAACACCATATATTTT
D gene: TRBD2; CDR3 length: 14; clone size: NA; V gene: TRBV6-5; J gene: TRBJ2-1; CDR3 protein: CASSYFTSGNEQFF; CDR3 DNA: TGTGCCAGCAGTTACTTTACTAGCGGCAATGAGCAGTTCTTC
D gene: NA; CDR3 length: 15; clone size: NA; V gene: TRBV7-3; J gene: TRBJ2-1; CDR3 protein: CASSAGHNSYNEQFF; CDR3 DNA: TGTGCCAGCAGCGCCGGACATAACTCCTACAATGAGCAGTTCTTC
D gene: NA; CDR3 length: 13; clone size: NA; V gene: TRBV19; J gene: TRBJ1-4; CDR3 protein: CASRGAGVEKLFF; CDR3 DNA: TGTGCCAGTAGAGGGGCAGGGGTTGAAAAACTGTTTTTT
D gene: NA; CDR3 length: 15; clone size: NA; V gene: TRBV5-1; J gene: TRBJ2-2; CDR3 protein: CASSLAGQNTGELFF; CDR3 DNA: TGCGCCAGCAGCTTGGCGGGACAAAACACCGGGGAGCTGTTTTTT
D gene: NA; CDR3 length: 13; clone size: NA; V gene: TRBV2; J gene: TRBJ2-2; CDR3 protein: CASERVGTGELFF; CDR3 DNA: TGTGCCAGCGAGAGGGTGGGCACCGGGGAGCTGTTTTTT
D gene: TRBD2; CDR3 length: 16; clone size: NA; V gene: TRBV5-1; J gene: TRBJ2-3; CDR3 protein: CASSFFSGSKTDTQYF; CDR3 DNA: TGCGCCAGCAGCTTTTTCAGCGGGAGTAAGACAGATACGCAGTATTTT
D gene: NA; CDR3 length: 14; clone size: NA; V gene: TRBV25-1; J gene: TRBJ2-1; CDR3 protein: CASSLTGNYNEQFF; CDR3 DNA: TGTGCCAGCAGTTTAACAGGGAACTACAATGAGCAGTTCTTC
D gene: TRBD1; CDR3 length: 17; clone size: NA; V gene: TRBV18; J gene: TRBJ1-2; CDR3 protein: CASSPLPAGGENYGYTF; CDR3 DNA: TGTGCCAGCTCACCACTTCCCGCAGGGGGAGAGAACTATGGCTACACCTTC
D gene: NA; CDR3 length: 13; clone size: NA; V gene: TRBV30; J gene: TRBJ2-6; CDR3 protein: CAWLQAGANVLTF; CDR3 DNA: TGTGCCTGGCTTCAGGCTGGGGCCAACGTCCTGACTTTC
D gene: TRBD1; CDR3 length: 15; clone size: NA; V gene: TRBV5-4; J gene: TRBJ1-6; CDR3 protein: CASSHGQELDSPLHF; CDR3 DNA: TGTGCCAGCAGCCACGGACAGGAATTAGATTCACCCCTCCACTTT
D gene: NA; CDR3 length: 12; clone size: once; V gene: TRBV7-9; J gene: TRBJ2-3; CDR3 protein: CASSSAGGAQYF; CDR3 DNA: TGTGCCAGCAGCTCCGCCGGAGGCGCGCAGTATTTT
D gene: TRBD2; CDR3 length: 15; clone size: NA; V gene: TRBV6-5; J gene: TRBJ2-1; CDR3 protein: CARDPPRSRENEQFF; CDR3 DNA: TGTGCCCGCGATCCCCCTAGGTCGCGGGAGAATGAGCAGTTCTTC
D gene: NA; CDR3 length: 13; clone size: once; V gene: TRBV12-5; J gene: TRBJ2-5; CDR3 protein: CASAPPSRETQYF; CDR3 DNA: TGTGCTAGTGCCCCACCCTCGCGGGAGACCCAGTACTTC
D gene: NA; CDR3 length: 13; clone size: NA; V gene: TRBV14; J gene: TRBJ1-2; CDR3 protein: CASSQGGIYGYTF; CDR3 DNA: TGTGCCAGCAGCCAAGGAGGGATCTATGGCTACACCTTC
D gene: TRBD2; CDR3 length: 16; clone size: once; V gene: TRBV9; J gene: TRBJ2-1; CDR3 protein: CASSPRLADTYNEQFF; CDR3 DNA: TGTGCCAGCAGCCCACGACTAGCGGATACCTACAATGAGCAGTTCTTC
D gene: NA; CDR3 length: 14; clone size: NA; V gene: TRBV19; J gene: TRBJ2-5; CDR3 protein: CASTNPGNLETQYF; CDR3 DNA: TGTGCCAGTACTAATCCCGGGAACCTAGAGACCCAGTACTTC
D gene: NA; CDR3 length: 13; clone size: NA; V gene: TRBV10-3; J gene: TRBJ2-7; CDR3 protein: CAISGPRAYEQYF; CDR3 DNA: TGTGCCATCAGTGGTCCCAGGGCCTACGAGCAGTACTTC
D gene: NA; CDR3 length: 13; clone size: NA; V gene: TRBV7-9; J gene: TRBJ1-1; CDR3 protein: CASSREAGAEAFF; CDR3 DNA: TGTGCCAGCAGCCGGGAGGCAGGGGCCGAAGCTTTCTTT
D gene: TRBD1; CDR3 length: 14; clone size: NA; V gene: TRBV28; J gene: TRBJ2-7; CDR3 protein: CASSHVDRNYEQYF; CDR3 DNA: TGTGCCAGCAGCCACGTGGACAGGAATTACGAGCAGTACTTC
D gene: TRBD2; CDR3 length: 16; clone size: NA; V gene: TRBV18; J gene: TRBJ2-3; CDR3 protein: CASSPQAGLLTDTQYF; CDR3 DNA: TGTGCCAGCTCACCACAAGCGGGACTCCTCACAGATACGCAGTATTTT
D gene: NA; CDR3 length: 12; clone size: NA; V gene: TRBV30; J gene: TRBJ1-3; CDR3 protein: CAWRGGGNTIYF; CDR3 DNA: TGTGCCTGGAGGGGAGGTGGAAACACCATATATTTT
D gene: NA; CDR3 length: 15; clone size: NA; V gene: TRBV7-9; J gene: TRBJ2-3; CDR3 protein: CASSYRALSTDTQYF; CDR3 DNA: TGTGCCAGCAGCTACAGGGCGCTAAGCACAGATACGCAGTATTTT
D gene: NA; CDR3 length: 17; clone size: NA; V gene: TRBV23-1; J gene: TRBJ1-1; CDR3 protein: CASNTGGRRTMNTEAFF; CDR3 DNA: TGCGCCAGCAACACCGGGGGGCGGAGGACGATGAACACTGAAGCTTTCTTT
D gene: TRBD1; CDR3 length: 12; clone size: NA; V gene: TRBV28; J gene: TRBJ1-1; CDR3 protein: CASSTTGVGAFF; CDR3 DNA: TGTGCCAGCAGTACAACAGGGGTTGGGGCTTTCTTT
D gene: NA; CDR3 length: 13; clone size: NA; V gene: TRBV10-2; J gene: TRBJ2-7; CDR3 protein: CASSESSAYEQYF; CDR3 DNA: TGCGCCAGCAGTGAGTCTAGCGCCTACGAGCAGTACTTC
D gene: TRBD1; CDR3 length: 16; clone size: NA; V gene: TRBV28; J gene: TRBJ1-1; CDR3 protein: CASSENRGDMRAEAFF; CDR3 DNA: TGTGCCAGCAGCGAAAACAGGGGGGACATGAGGGCTGAAGCTTTCTTT
D gene: NA; CDR3 length: 11; clone size: NA; V gene: TRBV30; J gene: TRBJ2-3; CDR3 protein: CAWSVLDTQYF; CDR3 DNA: TGTGCCTGGAGTGTACTGGATACGCAGTATTTT
D gene: NA; CDR3 length: 12; clone size: NA; V gene: TRBV7-2; J gene: TRBJ1-3; CDR3 protein: CASSTGRAPRDF; CDR3 DNA: TGTGCCAGCAGCACCGGGAGGGCCCCTCGTGATTTT
D gene: NA; CDR3 length: 16; clone size: NA; V gene: TRBV6-5; J gene: TRBJ1-6; CDR3 protein: CASSYDGRNYNSPLHF; CDR3 DNA: TGTGCCAGCAGTTACGATGGCCGAAATTATAATTCACCCCTCCACTTT
D gene: TRBD2; CDR3 length: 15; clone size: NA; V gene: TRBV5-3; J gene: TRBJ2-7; CDR3 protein: CARSLRSGVGYEQYF; CDR3 DNA: TGTGCCAGAAGCTTGAGGAGCGGGGTGGGCTACGAGCAGTACTTC
D gene: TRBD2; CDR3 length: 14; clone size: NA; V gene: TRBV5-1; J gene: TRBJ2-7; CDR3 protein: CASSDWGTKDEQYF; CDR3 DNA: TGCGCCAGCAGCGATTGGGGGACTAAGGACGAGCAGTACTTC
D gene: NA; CDR3 length: 16; clone size: NA; V gene: TRBV7-3; J gene: TRBJ2-1; CDR3 protein: CASSLLGQGKNNEQFF; CDR3 DNA: TGTGCCAGCAGCTTATTGGGCCAGGGGAAAAACAATGAGCAGTTCTTC
D gene: TRBD1; CDR3 length: 14; clone size: NA; V gene: TRBV2; J gene: TRBJ1-2; CDR3 protein: CASSDWTGIEGYTF; CDR3 DNA: TGTGCCAGCAGTGACTGGACAGGGATTGAGGGCTACACCTTC
D gene: TRBD2; CDR3 length: 14; clone size: NA; V gene: TRBV7-2; J gene: TRBJ2-7; CDR3 protein: CASSLVAGGREQYF; CDR3 DNA: TGTGCCAGCAGCTTAGTGGCGGGAGGGCGGGAGCAGTACTTC
D gene: NA; CDR3 length: 16; clone size: NA; V gene: TRBV11-2; J gene: TRBJ2-5; CDR3 protein: CASSFGWPRREETQYF; CDR3 DNA: TGTGCCAGCAGCTTCGGGTGGCCCCGGAGGGAAGAGACCCAGTACTTC
D gene: NA; CDR3 length: 18; clone size: NA; V gene: TRBV7-9; J gene: TRBJ2-3; CDR3 protein: CASSSSRGAGVGTDTQYF; CDR3 DNA: TGTGCCAGCAGTTCGAGCCGGGGGGCAGGGGTTGGGACAGATACGCAGTATTTT
D gene: NA; CDR3 length: 15; clone size: NA; V gene: TRBV28; J gene: TRBJ2-4; CDR3 protein: CASSPGGRAKNIQYF; CDR3 DNA: TGTGCCAGCAGTCCAGGGGGGAGAGCCAAAAACATTCAGTACTTC